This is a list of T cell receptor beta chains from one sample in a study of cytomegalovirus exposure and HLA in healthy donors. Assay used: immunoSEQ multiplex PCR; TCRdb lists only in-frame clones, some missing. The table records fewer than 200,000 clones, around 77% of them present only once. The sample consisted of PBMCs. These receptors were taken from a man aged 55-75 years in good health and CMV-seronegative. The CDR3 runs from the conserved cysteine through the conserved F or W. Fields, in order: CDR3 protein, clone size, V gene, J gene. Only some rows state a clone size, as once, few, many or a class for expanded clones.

CDR3: CASSLTGGGGNGATDTQYF; size: few; V: TRBV7-3; J: TRBJ2-3
CDR3: CASSYSKSVQYF; size: once; V: TRBV6-5; J: TRBJ2-7
CDR3: CASSAPRDRGRGLFF; size: NA; V: TRBV2; J: TRBJ1-4
CDR3: CASSSRLAESGELFF; size: NA; V: TRBV7-2; J: TRBJ2-2
CDR3: CASSLNRGNYGYTF; size: NA; V: TRBV27; J: TRBJ1-2
CDR3: CASSSTGGPDTQYF; size: NA; V: TRBV7-9; J: TRBJ2-3
CDR3: CASSIGREYGYTF; size: NA; V: TRBV6-1; J: TRBJ1-2
CDR3: CASSQGIGSGGQPQHF; size: once; V: TRBV4-1; J: TRBJ1-5
CDR3: CASRRGLAGGSTNTGELFF; size: NA; V: TRBV2; J: TRBJ2-2
CDR3: CASSLGRDKPQHF; size: NA; V: TRBV7-2; J: TRBJ1-5
CDR3: CASRRGEETQYF; size: NA; V: TRBV2; J: TRBJ2-5
CDR3: CSSSFKTSGAYQETQYF; size: NA; V: TRBV7-9; J: TRBJ2-5
CDR3: CASSPSGLTDTQYF; size: few; V: TRBV5-6; J: TRBJ2-3
CDR3: CASSYPDRGYNEQFF; size: once; V: TRBV6-6; J: TRBJ2-1
CDR3: CASSLVQIGGQYF; size: NA; V: TRBV7-2; J: TRBJ2-7
CDR3: CASSQWTGPGPQHF; size: few; V: TRBV6-1; J: TRBJ1-5
CDR3: CASSKAEYRGGYGYTF; size: NA; V: TRBV21-1; J: TRBJ1-2
CDR3: CASSEGYGYTF; size: few; V: TRBV28; J: TRBJ1-2
CDR3: CASSHLGTRGTEAFF; size: NA; V: TRBV4-1; J: TRBJ1-1
CDR3: CASSSTGGGGTEAFF; size: NA; V: TRBV7-2; J: TRBJ1-1
CDR3: CASTPTGQGAINEQFF; size: NA; V: TRBV9; J: TRBJ2-1
CDR3: CSVEVGSGSYEQYF; size: NA; V: TRBV29-1; J: TRBJ2-7
CDR3: CASSRTGGFDEQYF; size: few; V: TRBV5-6; J: TRBJ2-7
CDR3: CASGAALAGGYEQYF; size: NA; V: TRBV7-2; J: TRBJ2-7
CDR3: CASSGDYHEQYF; size: NA; V: TRBV7-9; J: TRBJ2-7
CDR3: CASSLGGAQGTEAFF; size: NA; V: TRBV4-2; J: TRBJ1-1
CDR3: CASSRGHRETQYF; size: few; V: TRBV7-3; J: TRBJ2-5
CDR3: CASSQAGTGTYNSPLHF; size: NA; V: TRBV4-1; J: TRBJ1-6
CDR3: CASSAFGGGYTGELFF; size: NA; V: TRBV7-9; J: TRBJ2-2
CDR3: CASSPPLARHTEAFF; size: NA; V: TRBV5-8; J: TRBJ1-1
CDR3: CATGAGAQYEQYF; size: NA; V: TRBV15; J: NA
CDR3: CASSLPTGVLNQPQHF; size: few; V: TRBV7-2; J: TRBJ1-5
CDR3: CASSLEGTGVLDSGNTIYF; size: NA; V: TRBV5-1; J: TRBJ1-3
CDR3: CASSEPGSGNTIYF; size: NA; V: TRBV6-1; J: TRBJ1-3
CDR3: CASSLVPGRDTGELFF; size: NA; V: TRBV5-1; J: TRBJ2-2
CDR3: CASSVGTSGSGVDNEQFF; size: few; V: TRBV9; J: TRBJ2-1
CDR3: CASSQGTANEKLFF; size: NA; V: TRBV6-5; J: TRBJ1-4
CDR3: CASRPTGQAGGGYTF; size: few; V: TRBV6-6; J: TRBJ1-2
CDR3: CASSPWDSSPGNTIYF; size: few; V: TRBV9; J: TRBJ1-3
CDR3: CSPPDNEQFF; size: NA; V: TRBV20-1; J: TRBJ2-1
CDR3: CASSVVFGERGRGISYEQYF; size: NA; V: TRBV9; J: TRBJ2-7
CDR3: CASSFGQFNEKLFF; size: few; V: TRBV6-1; J: TRBJ1-4
CDR3: CASSLALFLITNTGELFF; size: few; V: TRBV7-8; J: TRBJ2-2
CDR3: CATKGRQGVLPLHF; size: NA; V: TRBV27; J: TRBJ1-6
CDR3: CASSPHPGTGDEQYF; size: NA; V: TRBV6-1; J: TRBJ2-7
CDR3: CASSSFRGRLSSYNEQFF; size: NA; V: TRBV5-6; J: TRBJ2-1
CDR3: CASSLISGSSYEQYF; size: NA; V: TRBV27; J: TRBJ2-7
CDR3: CASSLAQREQYF; size: NA; V: TRBV7-2; J: TRBJ2-5
CDR3: CASSEGTSGSETQYF; size: NA; V: TRBV19; J: TRBJ2-5
CDR3: CASSYGGAGWQPQHF; size: NA; V: TRBV6-5; J: TRBJ1-5
CDR3: CASSLSPGEGEQYF; size: NA; V: TRBV7-2; J: NA